This paragraph reports one TCR beta chain. Authors' analysis steps: Estimation of nucleated cell counts was performed using reference gene primer amplification. Assay: immunoSEQ multiplex PCR; the TCRdb copy retains only in-frame clones and omits some. Clonal size and the V and J genes are those of that table, whereas D and trimming came from the DNA. The sample lists about 280,000 clones, around 86% seen once, with 13% in the top ten. The data originate from a study of blood T cell repertoires in COVID-19. About the study: Samples of COVID-19 (acute and convalescent) were obtained from the United States, Italy and Spain. In each case, the material was cDNA or gDNA derived from T cells, B-cell-depleted T cells, or PBMCs.

The receptor was derived from a human donor in a cohort sampled during active COVID-19. The specimen sequenced was peripheral blood.

The CDR3 bases are TGTGCCAGCAGCAATGGACCTGCGGACAGGGAGCTGTTTTTT. This gives the protein CASSNGPADRELFF. This chain joins TRBV7-9 and TRBJ2-2; maybe TRBD1 (5 bases). Trimming took 5 bases from V and 9 from J, leaving 16 bases between them. Germline CDR1 and CDR2: SEHNR and FQNEAQ (reference sequence). This CDR3 has 14 residues.